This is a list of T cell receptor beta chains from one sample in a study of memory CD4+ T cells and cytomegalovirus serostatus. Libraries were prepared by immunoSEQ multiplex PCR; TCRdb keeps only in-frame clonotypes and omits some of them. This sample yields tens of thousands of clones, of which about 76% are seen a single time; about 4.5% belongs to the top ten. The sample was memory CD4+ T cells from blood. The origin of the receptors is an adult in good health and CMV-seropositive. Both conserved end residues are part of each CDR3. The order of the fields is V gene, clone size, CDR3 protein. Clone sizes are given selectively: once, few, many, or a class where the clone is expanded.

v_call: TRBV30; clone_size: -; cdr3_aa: CAWTPLPSSTDTQYF
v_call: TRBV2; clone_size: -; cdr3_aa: CASSIRLAGDEQYF
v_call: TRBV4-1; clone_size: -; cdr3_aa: CASSQDPPSSGGNTQYF
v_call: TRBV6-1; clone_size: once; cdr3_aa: CASSRTGGTEAFF
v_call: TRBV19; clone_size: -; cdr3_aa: CASSILGQETQYF
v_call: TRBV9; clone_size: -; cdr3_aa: CASSPGVQQPQHF
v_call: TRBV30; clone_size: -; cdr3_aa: CAWSRTGDGLGETQYF
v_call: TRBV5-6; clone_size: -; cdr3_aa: CASSQSGGGDEKLFF
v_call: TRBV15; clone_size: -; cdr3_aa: CATSSEGFAGNTIYF
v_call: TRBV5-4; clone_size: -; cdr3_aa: CASSHDRGRVKGYTF
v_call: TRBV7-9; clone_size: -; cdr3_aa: CASSLGAGKAKNIQYF
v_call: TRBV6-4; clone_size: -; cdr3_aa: CASSDSRFGDRGARDPLYEQYF
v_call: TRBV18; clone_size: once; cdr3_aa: CASSPESGLLNTEAFF
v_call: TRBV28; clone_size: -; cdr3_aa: CASSVTGLGGGDF
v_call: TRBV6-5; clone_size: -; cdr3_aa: CASKLEGMGQETQYF
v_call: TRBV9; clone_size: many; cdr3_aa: CASSVGDYNEQFF
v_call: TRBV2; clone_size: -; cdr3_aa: CASSVQPRRVEKLFF
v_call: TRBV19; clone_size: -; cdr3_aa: CASSRLAGEETQYF
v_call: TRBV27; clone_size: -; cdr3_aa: CASSPGLGLSSGANVLTF
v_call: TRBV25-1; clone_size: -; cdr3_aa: CASTLSGQSQETQYF
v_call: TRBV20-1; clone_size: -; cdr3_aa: CTVLGHNEQFF
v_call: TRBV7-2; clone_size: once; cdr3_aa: CASSPATGTYEQYF
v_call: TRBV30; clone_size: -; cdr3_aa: CAWSVIPGTVEAFF
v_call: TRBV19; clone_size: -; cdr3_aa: CASSIADRSTGELFF
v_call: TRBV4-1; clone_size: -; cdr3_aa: CASSQDPDRGLDTQYF
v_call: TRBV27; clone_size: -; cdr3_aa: CASKGQGDEAFF
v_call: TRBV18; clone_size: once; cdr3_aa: CASSGQGMNTEAFF
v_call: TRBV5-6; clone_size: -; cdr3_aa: CASSGLLAFKETQYF
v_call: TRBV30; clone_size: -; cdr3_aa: CAWSAGWATNEKLFF
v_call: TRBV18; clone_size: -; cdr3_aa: CASSPDRAPYGYTF
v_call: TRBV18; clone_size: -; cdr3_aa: CASSLWESHTGELFF
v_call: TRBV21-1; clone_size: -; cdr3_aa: CAKRGPDEQYF
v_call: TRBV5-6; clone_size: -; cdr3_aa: CASSPFGGEALYGYTF
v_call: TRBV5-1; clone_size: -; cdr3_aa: CASSLAGSTDTQYF
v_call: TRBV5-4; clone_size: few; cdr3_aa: CASSLVSATDTQYF
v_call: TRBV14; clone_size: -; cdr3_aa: CASSSMLQGAGANVLTF
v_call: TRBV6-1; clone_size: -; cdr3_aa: CASRQDRGINSPLHF
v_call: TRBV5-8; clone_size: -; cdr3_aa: CASSLRDTQYF
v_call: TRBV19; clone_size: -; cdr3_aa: CASSPGQGERPQHF
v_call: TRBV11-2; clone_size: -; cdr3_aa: CASSPKAGWGYTF
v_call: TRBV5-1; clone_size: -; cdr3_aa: CASSTGTGTGETQYF
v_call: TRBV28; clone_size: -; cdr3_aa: CASSFQGARGYTF
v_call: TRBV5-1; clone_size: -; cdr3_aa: CASSLDRGANVLTF
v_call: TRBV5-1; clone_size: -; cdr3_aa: CASAIGGDSEQFF
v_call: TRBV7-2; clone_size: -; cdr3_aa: CASSLGFGTGADTQYF